Listed below are T cell receptor beta chains from one sample, sequenced in a study of blood T cell repertoires in COVID-19. Assay used: immunoSEQ multiplex PCR; TCRdb lists only in-frame clones, some missing. Of tens of thousands of clones in the sample, approximately 80% were seen once. Sequencing used peripheral blood. The receptors were sampled from a woman aged 55-70 years with acute or convalescent COVID-19. CDR3s include the opening cysteine and the closing phenylalanine or tryptophan. The D gene is left open where the match is weak. Clone size is stated in some rows and not others, as once, few, many or a class when expanded.

v_gene: TRBV7-9; d_gene: TRBD1; abundance: .; j_gene: TRBJ1-2; len: 14; CDR3nt: TGTGCCAGCAGCCAAGGACAGGGAGGCTATGGCTACACCTTC; CDR3aa: CASSQGQGGYGYTF
v_gene: TRBV28; d_gene: .; abundance: .; j_gene: TRBJ2-7; len: 12; CDR3nt: TGTGCCAGCAGTTTCCGTTACTACGAGCAGTACTTC; CDR3aa: CASSFRYYEQYF
v_gene: TRBV5-1; d_gene: TRBD2; abundance: .; j_gene: TRBJ2-3; len: 16; CDR3nt: TGCGCCAGCAGCTTGGGACTAGCGGGGACCACAGATACGCAGTATTTT; CDR3aa: CASSLGLAGTTDTQYF
v_gene: TRBV19; d_gene: .; abundance: .; j_gene: TRBJ2-3; len: 15; CDR3nt: TGTGCCACCAGGGGCCTAGCAGGGTTGACAGATACGCAGTATTTT; CDR3aa: CATRGLAGLTDTQYF
v_gene: TRBV6-5; d_gene: TRBD1; abundance: few; j_gene: TRBJ1-2; len: 13; CDR3nt: TGTGCCAGCAGGTCGACGACAGGGTATGGCTACACCTTC; CDR3aa: CASRSTTGYGYTF
v_gene: TRBV9; d_gene: .; abundance: .; j_gene: TRBJ2-5; len: 15; CDR3nt: TGTGCCAGCAGCGCCAACCCGGACTCCCAAGAGACCCAGTACTTC; CDR3aa: CASSANPDSQETQYF
v_gene: TRBV6-1; d_gene: .; abundance: .; j_gene: TRBJ1-3; len: 13; CDR3nt: TGTGCCAGCAGTGAAACTTTTGGAAACACCATATATTTT; CDR3aa: CASSETFGNTIYF
v_gene: TRBV29-1; d_gene: TRBD1; abundance: once; j_gene: TRBJ1-5; len: 13; CDR3nt: TGCAGCGTACGACAGGGCCTCAATCAGCCCCAGCATTTT; CDR3aa: CSVRQGLNQPQHF
v_gene: TRBV9; d_gene: .; abundance: .; j_gene: TRBJ2-3; len: 16; CDR3nt: TGTGCCAGCAGCGTAGCTCTCGGGGGGCGCACAGATACGCAGTATTTT; CDR3aa: CASSVALGGRTDTQYF
v_gene: TRBV24-1; d_gene: .; abundance: once; j_gene: TRBJ1-5; len: 15; CDR3nt: TGTGCCACCAGTGATGCAGGGTCTGCCAATCAGCCCCAGCATTTT; CDR3aa: CATSDAGSANQPQHF
v_gene: TRBV30; d_gene: .; abundance: .; j_gene: TRBJ1-6; len: 16; CDR3nt: TGTGCCTGGAGTGTAGGGGGTAAGAGTTATAATTCACCCCTCCACTTT; CDR3aa: CAWSVGGKSYNSPLHF
v_gene: TRBV3-1/TRBV3-2; d_gene: .; abundance: .; j_gene: TRBJ1-4; len: 14; CDR3nt: TGTGCCAGCAGCCAAGAAACAGGGCGCCTTCCACTGTTTTTT; CDR3aa: CASSQETGRLPLFF
v_gene: TRBV27; d_gene: TRBD1; abundance: .; j_gene: TRBJ2-3; len: 14; CDR3nt: TGTGCCAGCCGAAGACAGGGGGCTGGAGATACGCAGTATTTT; CDR3aa: CASRRQGAGDTQYF
v_gene: TRBV7-3; d_gene: .; abundance: .; j_gene: TRBJ2-5; len: 13; CDR3nt: TGTGCCAGCAGCTTAAAGGGTGCGGGGACCCAGTACTTC; CDR3aa: CASSLKGAGTQYF
v_gene: TRBV2; d_gene: TRBD2; abundance: few; j_gene: TRBJ2-3; len: 16; CDR3nt: TGTGCCAGCAGCGAACTGGGAGCGGGGGGCACAGATACGCAGTATTTT; CDR3aa: CASSELGAGGTDTQYF
v_gene: TRBV14; d_gene: TRBD1; abundance: .; j_gene: TRBJ1-6; len: 14; CDR3nt: TGTGCCAGCAGCCTGGGACAGAGAAATTCACCCCTCCACTTT; CDR3aa: CASSLGQRNSPLHF
v_gene: TRBV18; d_gene: .; abundance: .; j_gene: TRBJ1-6; len: 16; CDR3nt: TGTGCCAGCTCACTGTCCGATAGCTCCTATAATTCACCCCTCCACTTT; CDR3aa: CASSLSDSSYNSPLHF
v_gene: TRBV7-9; d_gene: TRBD1; abundance: .; j_gene: TRBJ1-2; len: 13; CDR3nt: TGTGCCAGCAGCTTAGTGCAGGGGGACGGCTACACCTTC; CDR3aa: CASSLVQGDGYTF
v_gene: TRBV12-5; d_gene: .; abundance: .; j_gene: TRBJ1-1; len: 14; CDR3nt: TGTGCTAGTGGTTTTGGGCAGGGGAACACTGAAGCTTTCTTT; CDR3aa: CASGFGQGNTEAFF
v_gene: TRBV27; d_gene: TRBD1; abundance: once; j_gene: TRBJ1-1; len: 13; CDR3nt: TGTGCCAGCAGGGGGACAGGGAACACTGAAGCTTTCTTT; CDR3aa: CASRGTGNTEAFF
v_gene: TRBV5-1; d_gene: TRBD1; abundance: .; j_gene: TRBJ1-4; len: 14; CDR3nt: TGCGCCAGCACCTGGACAGGGGGGGATGAAAAACTGTTTTTT; CDR3aa: CASTWTGGDEKLFF
v_gene: TRBV6-5; d_gene: TRBD1; abundance: .; j_gene: TRBJ2-3; len: 15; CDR3nt: TGTGCCAGCAGTCCCCTGGGACAGGTGACAGATACGCAGTATTTT; CDR3aa: CASSPLGQVTDTQYF
v_gene: TRBV6-2/TRBV6-3; d_gene: TRBD2; abundance: .; j_gene: TRBJ2-5; len: 16; CDR3nt: TGTGCCAGCAGTTACGCCGCGGGGGTGTACCAAGAGACCCAGTACTTC; CDR3aa: CASSYAAGVYQETQYF
v_gene: TRBV6-1; d_gene: TRBD1; abundance: .; j_gene: TRBJ2-2; len: 16; CDR3nt: TGTGCCAGCAGTGAAGCTTCGACAGGGGGCCCCGGGGAGCTGTTTTTT; CDR3aa: CASSEASTGGPGELFF
v_gene: TRBV30; d_gene: .; abundance: .; j_gene: TRBJ1-1; len: 13; CDR3nt: TGTGCCTGGAGCCGGGGGAGGAACACTGAAGCTTTCTTT; CDR3aa: CAWSRGRNTEAFF
v_gene: TRBV25-1; d_gene: .; abundance: .; j_gene: TRBJ2-7; len: 15; CDR3nt: TGTGCCAGCAGTGAATTACGGGTCCCCACCTACGAGCAGTACTTC; CDR3aa: CASSELRVPTYEQYF
v_gene: TRBV5-5; d_gene: TRBD1; abundance: .; j_gene: TRBJ1-1; len: 17; CDR3nt: TGTGCCAGCAGCCCCGGACAGGGGACCGGAGGGGGCACTGAAGCTTTCTTT; CDR3aa: CASSPGQGTGGGTEAFF
v_gene: TRBV19; d_gene: TRBD2; abundance: .; j_gene: TRBJ2-2; len: 21; CDR3nt: TGTGCCAGTAGTATAGGTCCTACTAGCGGGAGGGCCCTAATATACACCGGGGAGCTGTTTTTT; CDR3aa: CASSIGPTSGRALIYTGELFF
v_gene: TRBV5-6; d_gene: .; abundance: few; j_gene: TRBJ1-1; len: 14; CDR3nt: TGTGCCAGCAGCTTGCCCGGGGAGGGTATGGAAGCTTTCTTT; CDR3aa: CASSLPGEGMEAFF
v_gene: TRBV2; d_gene: TRBD1; abundance: .; j_gene: TRBJ1-1; len: 14; CDR3nt: TGTGCCAGCAGTGGACAGGGAAGGAACACTGAAGCTTTCTTT; CDR3aa: CASSGQGRNTEAFF
v_gene: TRBV3-1/TRBV3-2; d_gene: TRBD1; abundance: .; j_gene: TRBJ1-1; len: 13; CDR3nt: TGTGCCAGCAGCCCGACAGGGTTGAATGAAGCTTTCTTT; CDR3aa: CASSPTGLNEAFF
v_gene: TRBV27; d_gene: .; abundance: .; j_gene: TRBJ2-3; len: 14; CDR3nt: TGTGCCAGCAGTTTGTTAGGGGAGGCAGATACGCAGTATTTT; CDR3aa: CASSLLGEADTQYF
v_gene: TRBV28; d_gene: TRBD1; abundance: .; j_gene: TRBJ1-2; len: 13; CDR3nt: TGTGCCAGCAGTCCAGGGACAGGATATGGCTACACCTTC; CDR3aa: CASSPGTGYGYTF
v_gene: TRBV5-1; d_gene: .; abundance: .; j_gene: TRBJ2-7; len: 14; CDR3nt: TGCGCCAGCAGCTTGGGAGCTGCCTCGTACGAGCAGTACTTC; CDR3aa: CASSLGAASYEQYF
v_gene: TRBV10-3; d_gene: .; abundance: .; j_gene: TRBJ2-3; len: 13; CDR3nt: TGTGCCATCAGCGAACACCACACAGATACGCAGTATTTT; CDR3aa: CAISEHHTDTQYF
v_gene: TRBV2; d_gene: .; abundance: few; j_gene: TRBJ1-5; len: 16; CDR3nt: TGTGCCAGCAGGCCGAGGACTTCATCCCCCAATCAGCCCCAGCATTTT; CDR3aa: CASRPRTSSPNQPQHF
v_gene: TRBV24-1; d_gene: TRBD1; abundance: .; j_gene: TRBJ2-1; len: 16; CDR3nt: TGTGCCACCAGTGACTGGACAGGGAAAGATATGAATGAGCAGTTCTTC; CDR3aa: CATSDWTGKDMNEQFF
v_gene: TRBV5-1; d_gene: .; abundance: .; j_gene: TRBJ1-1; len: 13; CDR3nt: TGCGCCAGCAGCTTCCAATGGGGGGCTGAAGCTTTCTTT; CDR3aa: CASSFQWGAEAFF
v_gene: TRBV6-5; d_gene: .; abundance: .; j_gene: TRBJ2-7; len: 12; CDR3nt: TGTGCCAGCAGTCCTAGCTCCTACGAGCAGTACTTC; CDR3aa: CASSPSSYEQYF
v_gene: TRBV12-3/TRBV12-4; d_gene: .; abundance: .; j_gene: TRBJ1-5; len: 13; CDR3nt: TGTGCCAGCAGTTTAACCTCGGGTCAGCCCCAGCATTTT; CDR3aa: CASSLTSGQPQHF